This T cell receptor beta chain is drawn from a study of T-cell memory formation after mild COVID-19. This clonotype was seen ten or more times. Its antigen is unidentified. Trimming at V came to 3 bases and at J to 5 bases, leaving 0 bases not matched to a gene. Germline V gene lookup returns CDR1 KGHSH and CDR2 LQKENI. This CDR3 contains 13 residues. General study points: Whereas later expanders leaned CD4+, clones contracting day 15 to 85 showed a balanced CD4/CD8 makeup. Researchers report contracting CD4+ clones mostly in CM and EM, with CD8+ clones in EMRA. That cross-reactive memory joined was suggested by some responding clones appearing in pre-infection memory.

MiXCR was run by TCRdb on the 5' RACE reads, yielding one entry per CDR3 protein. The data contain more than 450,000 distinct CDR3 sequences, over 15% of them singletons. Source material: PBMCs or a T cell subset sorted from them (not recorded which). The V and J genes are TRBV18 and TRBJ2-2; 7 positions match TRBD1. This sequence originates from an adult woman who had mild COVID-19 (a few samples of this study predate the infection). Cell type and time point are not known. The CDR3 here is CASSPGQTGELFF. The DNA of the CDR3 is TGTGCCAGCTCACCGGGACAGACCGGGGAGCTGTTTTTT.